Reported below is one T cell receptor beta chain. The antigen remains undetermined. The data belong to a study of beta chain features in type 1 diabetes. Turning to the study itself: Summed over all samples, the examined sorted cells came to 85 million to 130 million. Overall study findings and caveats: People with Type 1 diabetes carried modestly yet significantly shorter TCRB CDR3s in all four CD4+ subsets. Sequencing used cDNA, and cells with high TCR expression could therefore be over-represented.

J gave up 2 bases and V 5 bases, and 7 bases lay outside the gene matches. This CDR3 has 17 amino acids. Germline V gene data show CDR1 as SGHRS and CDR2 as YFSETQ. Expressed TCRB transcripts were sequenced because the isolated RNA had all been reverse transcribed beforehand. Generated by immunoSEQ multiplex PCR, the TCRdb table keeps only in-frame clones and is missing some. The repertoire holds roughly 400,000 clones, with around 10% as singletons. Via the markers CD45RO/CCR7/CD25/CD127/CD95/CD27, stem cell-like memory, regulatory, central memory and naive CD4+ cells were sorted. Sequencing was done on a sample of central memory CD4+ T cells from blood. The TCR sequence derives from a man between 25 and 39 years old with type 1 diabetes. V usage is TRBV5-1 and J usage is TRBJ2-2; TRBD2 aligns across 12 bases. CDR3 amino acids: CASRTRLAGDNTGELFF. CDR3 bases: TGCGCCAGCAGAACCCGACTAGCGGGAGATAACACCGGGGAGCTGTTTTTT. Complete variable domain (other parts from reference TRBV5-1 and TRBJ2-2): KAGVTQTPRYLIKTRGQQVTLSCSPISGHRSVSWYQQTPGQGLQFLFEYFSETQRNKGNFPGRFSGRQFSNSRSEMNVSTLELGDSALYLCASRTRLAGDNTGELFFGEGSRLTVL.